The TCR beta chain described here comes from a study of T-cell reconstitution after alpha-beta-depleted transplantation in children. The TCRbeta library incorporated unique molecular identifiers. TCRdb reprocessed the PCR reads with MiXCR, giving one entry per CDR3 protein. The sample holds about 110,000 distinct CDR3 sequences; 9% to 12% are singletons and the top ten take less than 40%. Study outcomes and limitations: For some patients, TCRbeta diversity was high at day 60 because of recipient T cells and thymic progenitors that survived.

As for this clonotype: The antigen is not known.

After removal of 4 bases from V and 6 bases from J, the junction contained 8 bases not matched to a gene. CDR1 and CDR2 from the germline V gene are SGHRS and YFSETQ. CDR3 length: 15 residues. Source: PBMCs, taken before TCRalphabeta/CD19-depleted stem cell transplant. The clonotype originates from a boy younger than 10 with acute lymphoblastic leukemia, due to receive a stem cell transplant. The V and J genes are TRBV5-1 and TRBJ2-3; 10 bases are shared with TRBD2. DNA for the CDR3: TGCGCCAGCAGCCTGACTAGCGGGTTCACTGATACGCAGTATTTT. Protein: CASSLTSGFTDTQYF. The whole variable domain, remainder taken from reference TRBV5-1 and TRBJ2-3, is KAGVTQTPRYLIKTRGQQVTLSCSPISGHRSVSWYQQTPGQGLQFLFEYFSETQRNKGNFPGRFSGRQFSNSRSEMNVSTLELGDSALYLCASSLTSGFTDTQYFGPGTRLTVL.